One and the same sample provided the 9 T cell receptor beta chains below, sequenced in a study of control samples from healthy donors and cancer patients. Using immunoSEQ multiplex PCR, the repertoire was profiled, and TCRdb retains in-frame clones only, with some absent. The table has around 120,000 clones, over 75% seen once. The sample was blood. The receptor set was obtained from a man aged 55 to 70 in good health.

This chain joins TRBV10-3 and TRBJ1-1; tentative D call: TRBD1 (6 bases). The CDR3 is made up of 16 amino acids. Between the trimmed V and J ends, which lost 5 bases and 0 bases, there was a span of 16 bases. Germline V gene data show CDR1 as ENHRY and CDR2 as SYGVKD. CDR3 residues: CAISPGGAGLNTEAFF. In DNA form, the CDR3 reads TGTGCCATCAGTCCCGGGGGCGCCGGGCTGAACACTGAAGCTTTCTTT.

The chain carries TRBV3-1 (or the pseudogene TRBV3-2) and TRBJ2-5, with D maybe TRBD1 (5 bases). With 0 bases removed from V and 2 bases from J, the gap between germline ends came to 10 bases. Germline CDR1 is LGHDT and CDR2 is YNNKEL (reference sequence). CDR3 length: 15 residues. The CDR3 bases are TGTGCCAGCAGCCAAGATGGGGCAGTGCAAGAGACCCAGTACTTC. This sequence encodes CASSQDGAVQETQYF.

The chain links TRBV18 to TRBJ1-2; D not resolved. V was shortened by 6 bases and J by 0 bases, with 8 bases between the two germline ends. Germline V gene data show CDR1 as KGHSH and CDR2 as LQKENI. CDR3 length: 13 residues. DNA for the CDR3: TGTGCCAGCTCCCCTAGAGCTAACTATGGCTACACCTTC. This sequence encodes CASSPRANYGYTF.

The genes are TRBV5-1 and TRBJ1-3; TRBD1 aligns across 8 bases. With V trimmed by 3 bases and J by 0 bases, 8 bases remained unmatched. The CDR3 covers 17 residues. Germline-derived CDR1 and CDR2 are SGHRS and YFSETQ. The CDR3 reads CASSYAQGEPSGNTIYF. In DNA, the CDR3 is TGCGCCAGCAGCTACGCACAGGGGGAACCCTCTGGAAACACCATATATTTT.

This chain uses TRBV28 with TRBJ1-5; possible D gene TRBD1, 5 bases. The CDR3 has 17 residues. Germline CDR1 is MDHEN and CDR2 is SYDVKM. V was clipped by 1 base and J by 2 bases, with 15 bases between them. The CDR3 protein is CASSLSGGAFGNQPQHF. CDR3 coding DNA: TGTGCCAGCAGTTTATCAGGAGGGGCGTTTGGCAATCAGCCCCAGCATTTT.

V is TRBV6-5 and J is TRBJ2-7, with 10 positions matching TRBD1. The CDR3 consists of 14 residues. The V gene's germline CDR1 is MNHEY and CDR2 SVGAGI. Losses at the gene ends were 6 bases for V and 5 bases for J; bases not matched to a gene: 7. CDR3 bases: TGTGCCAGCAGGGAGACAGGGGGCAGGAACGAGCAGTACTTC. Its protein product is CASRETGGRNEQYF.

V is TRBV2 and J is TRBJ1-4; TRBD1 matches 9 bases. J was trimmed by 5 bases and V by 4 bases; bases with no gene match: 2. The V gene's germline CDR1 is SNHLY and CDR2 FYNNEI. The CDR3 length is 14 residues. CDR3 residues: CASSADRGNEKLFF. The CDR3 region has the DNA TGTGCCAGCAGTGCGGACAGGGGAAATGAAAAACTGTTTTTT. Variable domain in full (rest from reference TRBV2 and TRBJ1-4): EPEVTQTPSHQVTQMGQEVILRCVPISNHLYFYWYRQILGQKVEFLVSFYNNEISEKSEIFDDQFSVERPDGSNFTLKIRSTKLEDSAMYFCASSADRGNEKLFFGSGTQLSVL.

V usage is TRBV25-1 and J usage is TRBJ2-7; no firm D call. The CDR3 length is 15 residues. Trimming removed 4 bases at V and 2 bases at J, with 15 bases between. Germline CDR1 is MGHDK and CDR2 is SYGVNS. The CDR3 spells CASSGPPGGTYEQYF. The CDR3 nucleotides are TGTGCCAGCAGTGGACCGCCTGGCGGCACCTACGAGCAGTACTTC.

This chain uses TRBV18 with TRBJ2-2; D call uncertain. Per the germline V gene, CDR1 is KGHSH and CDR2 is LQKENI. V was cut by 3 bases and J by 1 base, with 6 bases left in between. CDR3 length: 14 amino acids. For the CDR3, the DNA is TGTGCCAGCTCACCTTACATGAACACCGGGGAGCTGTTTTTT. Protein: CASSPYMNTGELFF.